A single sample is the source of the 9 T cell receptor beta chains below, sequenced in a study of blood T cell repertoires in COVID-19. Method: immunoSEQ multiplex PCR; TCRdb's copy keeps in-frame clones and lacks some. This sample has nearly 250,000 clones, with roughly 86% found just once. Material for sequencing was PBMCs or T cells enriched from blood (not recorded which). The receptor set was obtained from a woman in her forties or fifties who had recovered from COVID-19.

CDR3 bases: TGTGCCAGCACCCGGACAGGGAGCAATCAGCCCCAGCATTTT. It is translated as CASTRTGSNQPQHF. The V gene is TRBV28, the J gene TRBJ1-5, with TRBD1 identical over 8 bases. CDR3 length: 14 amino acids. Trimming removed 7 bases from V and 1 base from J; junction bases left unmatched: 3. Per germline, CDR1 MDHEN and CDR2 SYDVKM.

The chain has TRBV7-6 and TRBJ1-3; tentatively, D is TRBD1 (5 bases). This CDR3 is 17 amino acids long. Germline V lookup: CDR1 SGHVS, CDR2 FNYEAQ. With 4 bases removed from V and 1 base from J, the gap between germline ends came to 17 bases. The CDR3 region has the DNA TGTGCCAGCAGCTCACGACACGGGACTTATTCTGGAAACACCATATATTTT. Translated: CASSSRHGTYSGNTIYF.

This rearrangement joins TRBV19 to TRBJ1-3; 7 bases are a match to TRBD1. The CDR3 runs to 14 residues. Germline lookup yields CDR1 LNHDA and CDR2 SQIVND (reference sequence). The V and J ends lost 7 bases and 0 bases, in that order; junction bases with no gene match: 3. CDR3 in amino acids: CASTGTDSGNTIYF. The CDR3, as DNA: TGTGCCAGTACTGGGACAGACTCTGGAAACACCATATATTTT.

The V gene is TRBV7-2, the J gene TRBJ1-6; D remains unclear. Trimming stripped 0 bases from V and 8 bases from J, with 5 bases between. The CDR3 covers 13 residues. The germline V gene encodes CDR1 SGHTA and CDR2 FQGNSA. CDR3: CASSLAGDSPLHF. The CDR3 DNA reads as TGTGCCAGCAGCTTAGCCGGGGATTCACCCCTCCACTTT. The full variable domain, rest sourced from reference TRBV7-2 and TRBJ1-6, is GAGVSQSPSNKVTEKGKDVELRCDPISGHTALYWYRQSLGQGLEFLIYFQGNSAPDKSGLPSDRFSAERTGGSVSTLTIQRTQQEDSAVYLCASSLAGDSPLHFGNGTRLTVT.

This chain joins TRBV6-5 and TRBJ2-5; the D is unclear. Trimming removed 5 bases from V and 2 bases from J, with 6 bases in between. Looked up from germline, CDR1 is MNHEY and CDR2 is SVGAGI. This CDR3 region has 12 residues. DNA for the CDR3: TGTGCCAGCAGTCCCCCTCAAGAGACCCAGTACTTC. Its protein product is CASSPPQETQYF.

This chain links TRBV18 with TRBJ2-7, with 11 bases lining up with TRBD2. CDR1 and CDR2 from the germline V gene are KGHSH and LQKENI. Germline trimming cut 2 bases from V and 4 bases from J; bases unmatched to any gene: 19. This CDR3 is built from 20 residues. CDR3 sequence: CASSPELAGVHSRGLYEQYF. DNA for the CDR3: TGTGCCAGCTCACCAGAACTAGCGGGAGTTCACAGTCGCGGGCTATACGAGCAGTACTTC.

This chain links TRBV7-9 with TRBJ2-2; tentatively, D is TRBD1 (5 bases). The CDR3 is 15 amino acids. CDR1 and CDR2 from the germline V gene are SEHNR and FQNEAQ (reference sequence). V lost 5 bases and J lost 1, with 11 bases in between. DNA for the CDR3: TGTGCCAGCAGCCGTACAGGAGTGAACACCGGGGAGCTGTTTTTT. Translating it yields CASSRTGVNTGELFF.

For this clone: The sample carries other DNA sequences with the same CDR3. The V gene is TRBV3-1 (or the pseudogene TRBV3-2), the J gene TRBJ1-1, with D uncertain. Germline lookup yields CDR1 LGHDT and CDR2 YNNKEL (reference sequence). There are 13 residues in the CDR3. The V gene lost 1 base and the J gene lost 2 bases, with 5 bases spanning the gap. CDR3 sequence reads: CASSQGSNTEAFF. The CDR3 DNA sequence: TGTGCCAGCAGCCAAGGCAGTAACACTGAAGCTTTCTTT.

The rearrangement links TRBV5-1 to TRBJ2-5; 11 positions agree with TRBD1. Losses at the gene ends were 3 bases for V and 1 base for J; bases not matched to a gene: 5. This CDR3 has 16 amino acids. Looked up from germline, CDR1 is SGHRS and CDR2 is YFSETQ. The CDR3 DNA follows: TGCGCCAGCAGCTGGGACAGGGGGAGCCTCCAAGAGACCCAGTACTTC. It yields the protein CASSWDRGSLQETQYF. The full variable domain, in which reference TRBV5-1 and TRBJ2-5 provide the parts outside the CDR3, is KAGVTQTPRYLIKTRGQQVTLSCSPISGHRSVSWYQQTPGQGLQFLFEYFSETQRNKGNFPGRFSGRQFSNSRSEMNVSTLELGDSALYLCASSWDRGSLQETQYFGPGTRLLVL.